The next 7 T cell receptor beta chains were all read from a single sample in a study of CD8+CD57+ T cells in acquired aplastic anemia. Investigators profiled TCR beta VDJ and CDR3 from genomic DNA template. TCRdb processed the reads anew with MiXCR; each CDR3 protein has one entry. This table holds about 200,000 distinct CDR3 sequences, roughly 50% found once. Individuals selected for sequencing had exhibited CD8+CD57+ cell expansion on flow cytometry. The specimen sequenced was sorted CD4+, CD8+, or CD8+CD57+ T cells (not recorded which) from PBMCs. All receptors come from a human donor with aplastic anemia.

This clonotype was recorded many times. The rearrangement links TRBV7-9 to TRBJ1-2; 9 bases are shared with TRBD1. This CDR3 region has 14 residues. The germline V gene encodes CDR1 SEHNR and CDR2 FQNEAQ (reference sequence). J gave up 7 bases and V 5 bases, and 8 bases lay outside the gene matches. Here the CDR3 DNA reads TGTGCCAGCAGCGCGACAGGGGGTTTTAGTGGCTACACCTTC. This encodes CASSATGGFSGYTF.

This clonotype was observed many times. The chain is built from TRBV20-1 and TRBJ2-7; 7 bases align to TRBD1. The CDR3 sequence is 14 residues long. The junction had 9 bases not matched to a gene; V was cut back by 2 bases and J by 5 bases. Germline V CDR1 and CDR2: DFQATT, SNEGSKA (reference sequence). The CDR3 bases are TGCAGTGCTAGAAACCCGGGACAGTTCGACGAGCAGTACTTC. Protein: CSARNPGQFDEQYF.

J is TRBJ2-7 and V is TRBV19, with D perhaps given as TRBD1 or TRBD2 (5 bases each). CDR1 is LNHDA, CDR2 SQIVND, per germline (reference sequence). The CDR3 loop spans 12 amino acids. V was trimmed by 6 bases and J by 7 bases, leaving 13 bases between them. CDR3 region: CASSRGPGEQYF. The CDR3 DNA is TGTGCCAGTAGCCGGGGACCCGGAGAGCAGTACTTC.

Notes on this clonotype: A much larger clone is a single base away; this may be a read error. The chain uses TRBV10-3 and TRBJ1-1; D gene ambiguous. The CDR3 extends over 14 amino acids. CDR1 is ENHRY and CDR2 is SYGVKD in the germline V gene. V shed 5 bases and J shed 3 bases, with 13 bases lying between them. This CDR3 is CAISLGRVDTEAFF. In nucleotides, the CDR3 is TGTGCCATCAGTTTAGGCCGGGTTGACACTGAAGCTTTCTTT.

This clonotype was counted at least ten times. The chain couples TRBV7-3 to TRBJ2-5, with TRBD1 as a possible D gene (5 bases). CDR1 and CDR2 (germline): SGHTA, FQGTGA. V was trimmed by 5 bases and J by 4 bases, leaving 14 bases between them. This CDR3 has 14 residues. CDR3 protein: CASSPQGPRETQYF. The CDR3 DNA reads TGTGCCAGCAGCCCGCAGGGTCCACGAGAGACCCAGTACTTC.

Many counts were recorded for this clonotype. The chain uses TRBV6-6 and TRBJ2-1; TRBD1 matches 8 bases. There are 14 residues in the CDR3. V lost 6 bases, J lost 10 bases, and 11 bases stayed unmatched. Germline loops: CDR1 MNHNY, CDR2 SVGAGI (reference sequence). CDR3 amino acids: CASSRETGGYEQFF. The CDR3 nucleotides read TGTGCCAGCAGCAGAGAAACAGGGGGTTACGAGCAGTTCTTC.

Points on this clonotype: The junction shows a germline mismatch at one end, possibly a read error. The gene calls are TRBV7-2 and TRBJ1-3; 7 bases are shared with TRBD1. This CDR3 is 16 amino acids long. CDR1 is SGHTA, CDR2 FQGNSA, per germline. The CDR3, as DNA: TGCGCCAGCAGCCCGGCCGCGAGGGGGCAGGGAAACACCATATATTTT. Protein: CASSPAARGQGNTIYF.